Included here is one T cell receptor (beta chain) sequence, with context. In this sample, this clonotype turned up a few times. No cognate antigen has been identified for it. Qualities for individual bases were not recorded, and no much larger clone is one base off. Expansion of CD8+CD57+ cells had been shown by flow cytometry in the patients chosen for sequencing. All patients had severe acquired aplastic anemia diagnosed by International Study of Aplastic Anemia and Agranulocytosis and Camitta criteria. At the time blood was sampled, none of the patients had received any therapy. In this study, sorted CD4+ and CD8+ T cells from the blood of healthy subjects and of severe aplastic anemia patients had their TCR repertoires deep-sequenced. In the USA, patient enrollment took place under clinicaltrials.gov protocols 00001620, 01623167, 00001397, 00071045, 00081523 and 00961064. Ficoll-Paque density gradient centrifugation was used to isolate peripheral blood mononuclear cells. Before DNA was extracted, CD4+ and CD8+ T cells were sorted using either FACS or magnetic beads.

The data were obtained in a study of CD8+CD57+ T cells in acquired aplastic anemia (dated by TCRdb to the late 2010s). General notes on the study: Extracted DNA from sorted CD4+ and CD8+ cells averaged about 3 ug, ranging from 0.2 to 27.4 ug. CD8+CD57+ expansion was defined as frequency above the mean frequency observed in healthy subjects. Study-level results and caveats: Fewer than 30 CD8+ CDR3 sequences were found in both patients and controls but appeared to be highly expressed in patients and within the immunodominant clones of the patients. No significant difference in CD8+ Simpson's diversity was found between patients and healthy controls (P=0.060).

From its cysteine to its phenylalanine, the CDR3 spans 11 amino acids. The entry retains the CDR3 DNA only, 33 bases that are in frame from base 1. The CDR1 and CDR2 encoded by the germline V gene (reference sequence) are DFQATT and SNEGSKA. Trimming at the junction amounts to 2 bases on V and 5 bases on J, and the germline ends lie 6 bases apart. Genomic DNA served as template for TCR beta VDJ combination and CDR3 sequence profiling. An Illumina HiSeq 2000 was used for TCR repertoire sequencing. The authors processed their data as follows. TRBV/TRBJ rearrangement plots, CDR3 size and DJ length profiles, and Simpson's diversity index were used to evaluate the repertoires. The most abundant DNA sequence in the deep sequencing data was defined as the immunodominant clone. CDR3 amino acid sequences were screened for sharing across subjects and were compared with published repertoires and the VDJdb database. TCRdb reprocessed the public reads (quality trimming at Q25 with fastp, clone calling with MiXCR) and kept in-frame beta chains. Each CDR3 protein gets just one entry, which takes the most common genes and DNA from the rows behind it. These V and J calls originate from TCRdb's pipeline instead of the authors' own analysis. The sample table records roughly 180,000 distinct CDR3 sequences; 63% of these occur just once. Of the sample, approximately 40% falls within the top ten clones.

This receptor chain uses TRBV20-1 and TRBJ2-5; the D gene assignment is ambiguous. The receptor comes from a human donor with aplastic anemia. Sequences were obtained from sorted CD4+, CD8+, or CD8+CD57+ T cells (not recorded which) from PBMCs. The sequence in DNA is TGCAGTGCTAGATTGGGCGAGACCCAGTACTTC. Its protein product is CSARLGETQYF.